These T cell receptor beta chains were read from a single sample in a study of long-term antiretroviral therapy in people with HIV. The assay was immunoSEQ multiplex PCR, and TCRdb's table has in-frame clones only and misses some. The table includes 16,000 or so clones, just over 75% detected once. Material: unsorted PBMCs, obtained 2.1 years after starting antiretroviral therapy. These receptors all come from a middle-aged man with HIV. CDR3s include the opening cysteine and the closing phenylalanine or tryptophan. The D gene is left open where the match is weak. Only part of the rows carry a size: once, few, many, or a class if the clone is expanded.

cdr3_nt cdr3_aa v_call clone_size d_call j_call
TGTGCCAGCAGCTTAGTTATTAGGGGACAGTCCTACGAGCAGTACTTC CASSLVIRGQSYEQYF TRBV7-9 NA TRBD1 TRBJ2-7
TGTGCCAGCAGTCCCCGGACAGGGGTGAGGTCTGAAGCTTTCTTT CASSPRTGVRSEAFF TRBV27 once TRBD1 TRBJ1-1
TGTGCCTGGAGTGTCGGCAGGGGGCGAAGGGCTAACTATGGCTACACCTTC CAWSVGRGRRANYGYTF TRBV30 NA TRBD1 TRBJ1-2
TGTGCCAGCAGCCTCGGGAAGACTGAAGCTTTCTTT CASSLGKTEAFF TRBV5-4 NA NA TRBJ1-1
TGTGCCAGCACCCCCAGCTATAGGAACACTGAAGCTTTCTTT CASTPSYRNTEAFF TRBV2 once NA TRBJ1-1
TGTGCCAGTAGTATCGGGAAGGGGAACACTGAAGCTTTCTTT CASSIGKGNTEAFF TRBV19 NA NA TRBJ1-1
TGTGCCAGCAGAAGGGACAGGGAAAAACTGTTTTTT CASRRDREKLFF TRBV6-6 NA TRBD1 TRBJ1-4
TGTGCCTGGAGTGTGCTGGGGAATTCACCCCTCCACTTT CAWSVLGNSPLHF TRBV30 NA NA TRBJ1-6
TGCGCCAGCAGCTCCCAGGACAGGGTCACTGAAGCTTTCTTT CASSSQDRVTEAFF TRBV5-1 NA TRBD1 TRBJ1-1
TGCGCCAGCAGTGAGTTCGGGGACACTGAAGCTTTCTTT CASSEFGDTEAFF TRBV10-2 NA NA TRBJ1-1
TGTGCCAGCAGCCCGGACGCCTCTGGAAACACCATATATTTT CASSPDASGNTIYF TRBV7-7 NA NA TRBJ1-3
TGTGCCAGCTCCCCAGCAGGGAGCTCCTACGAGCAGTACTTC CASSPAGSSYEQYF TRBV18 NA NA TRBJ2-7
TGCAGCGTTGAGGGGACCACATTAGGGTACGAGCAGTACTTC CSVEGTTLGYEQYF TRBV29-1 NA NA TRBJ2-7
TGTGCCAGCAGTTATCGGGGGGCAGATACGCAGTATTTT CASSYRGADTQYF TRBV27 NA TRBD2 TRBJ2-3
TGTGCTAGTGGTCCGACAGCAGCTAACTATGGCTACACCTTC CASGPTAANYGYTF TRBV12-5 NA NA TRBJ1-2
TGTGCCTGGTATTCGCGGGGCACAGATACGCAGTATTTT CAWYSRGTDTQYF TRBV30 NA NA TRBJ2-3
TGTGCCAGCAGCCAAGGCGACTTCCGTGCCCCGGACGAGCAGTACTTC CASSQGDFRAPDEQYF TRBV4-2 NA NA TRBJ2-7
TGTGCCAGCAGTTTTTGGGCTCCAGGCTCTGGCTACACCTTC CASSFWAPGSGYTF TRBV5-6 NA NA TRBJ1-2
TGTGCCAGCAGTTTAGTGGGCACCATCTCCTACGAGCAGTACTTC CASSLVGTISYEQYF TRBV27 NA NA TRBJ2-7
TGTGCCAGCAACCCCGGAGGGGGGGGCCAAGAGACCCAGTACTTC CASNPGGGGQETQYF TRBV5-4 NA NA TRBJ2-5
TGTGCCAGCAGTTACTCGACGTACATGAACACTGAAGCTTTCTTT CASSYSTYMNTEAFF TRBV6-5 NA NA TRBJ1-1
TGCGCCAGCAGCCAAGGACAGGTGATCTACGAGCAGTACTTC CASSQGQVIYEQYF TRBV5-1 NA TRBD1 TRBJ2-7
TGCGCCAGCAGCCAAGGAAGGGGGCCCTACAATGAGCAGTTCTTC CASSQGRGPYNEQFF TRBV4-1 NA TRBD1 TRBJ2-1
TGCGCCAGCAGCTTTGAGGCAGGGGCGTGGAACGAGCAGTACTTC CASSFEAGAWNEQYF TRBV5-1 once NA TRBJ2-7
TGTGCCAGCAGCTATAGGGGGGGACTCAACTATGGCTACACCTTC CASSYRGGLNYGYTF TRBV5-6 once NA TRBJ1-2
TGCAGCGTTGAAGAAGGGGTGCCCTACGAGCAGTACTTC CSVEEGVPYEQYF TRBV29-1 NA NA TRBJ2-7
TGCGCCAGCAGCCTCCTGACAGGGGAAGATACGCAGTATTTT CASSLLTGEDTQYF TRBV5-1 NA TRBD1 TRBJ2-3
TGTGCCAGCAGCTTGTGGACAGAGTCCTCCCCAGATACGCAGTATTTT CASSLWTESSPDTQYF TRBV7-9 NA NA TRBJ2-3
TGTGCCAGCAGCCTACGGGGGTTTACCGATACGCAGTATTTT CASSLRGFTDTQYF TRBV11-2 NA NA TRBJ2-3
TGTGCCAGCAGCTCCTGGGGAGTAAGCTCCTATAATTCACCCCTCCACTTT CASSSWGVSSYNSPLHF TRBV11-2 few NA TRBJ1-6
TGTGCCAGCAGCTTGGTGACGGCGACTAATGAAAAACTGTTTTTT CASSLVTATNEKLFF TRBV5-5 once NA TRBJ1-4
TGCGCCAGCAGCCAAGTACGACAAAGAGCGGATACGCAGTATTTT CASSQVRQRADTQYF TRBV4-1 NA NA TRBJ2-3
TGTGCCAGCAGTGTTGACATCACAGCCTCCTACGAGCAGTACTTC CASSVDITASYEQYF TRBV6-1 medium-sized NA TRBJ2-7
TGTGCCAGCAGTGGCGGACCGGGACTAGAGCTCAACGAGCAGTACTTC CASSGGPGLELNEQYF TRBV2 NA TRBD2 TRBJ2-7
TGTGCCAGCAGTTTAGGGACTAGCGGGGACTACGAGCAGTACTTC CASSLGTSGDYEQYF TRBV6-6 large TRBD2 TRBJ2-7
TGTGCCAGCAGTGATAATACCGCTATTAATCAGCCCCAGCATTTT CASSDNTAINQPQHF TRBV6-1 once NA TRBJ1-5
TGTGCCATCAGTGATGATGACAGGGGGAACACTGAAGCTTTCTTT CAISDDDRGNTEAFF TRBV10-3 NA TRBD1 TRBJ1-1
TGTGCCAGCAGCCACCCCCAGACAGGGGACGGCTATGGCTACACCTTC CASSHPQTGDGYGYTF TRBV4-2 NA TRBD1 TRBJ1-2
TGTGCCAGCAGCTTGGGGGGAGCCGAGCAGTACTTC CASSLGGAEQYF TRBV5-6 few NA TRBJ2-7
TGTGCCAGCAGCGTAGCCTTGGGGGGAGACTATGGCTACACCTTC CASSVALGGDYGYTF TRBV9 NA NA TRBJ1-2
TGTGCAAGTCGCTTGACCCACAGGGATCGGTTAGGCTACACCTTC CASRLTHRDRLGYTF TRBV12-2 NA NA TRBJ1-2
TGTGCCAGCAGTGGGGGGCTGAGCTCCTACGAGCAGTACTTC CASSGGLSSYEQYF TRBV6-1 NA NA TRBJ2-7
TGTGCCAGCACCGTGGGAGGGGGGGCGGCAGATACGCAGTATTTT CASTVGGGAADTQYF TRBV9 NA NA TRBJ2-3
TGCGCCAGCAGCGTCCGACTGGGGGATGAGCAGTTCTTC CASSVRLGDEQFF TRBV4-1 NA NA TRBJ2-1
TGTGCCAGCAGCTTGACAGGGGTAACCTACGAGCAGTACTTC CASSLTGVTYEQYF TRBV7-9 few TRBD1 TRBJ2-7
TGTGCCAGTAGTATAGGCCTTTATAGCAATCAGCCCCAGCATTTT CASSIGLYSNQPQHF TRBV19 NA NA TRBJ1-5
TGTGCTAGTGGTTTGTCGGGGACAGATACGCAGTATTTT CASGLSGTDTQYF TRBV12-5 NA NA TRBJ2-3
TGTGCCAGCAGCTTAATCGGCGTAACCTACGAGCAGTACTTC CASSLIGVTYEQYF TRBV11-3 NA NA TRBJ2-7
TGTGCCAGCAGTTTAACCGGGTCCAATCAGCCCCAGCATTTT CASSLTGSNQPQHF TRBV28 NA NA TRBJ1-5
TGTGCCAGCAGTCGGACTAGCGGGGGGCTTGGTGGCAATGAGCAGTTCTTC CASSRTSGGLGGNEQFF TRBV7-3 NA TRBD2 TRBJ2-1
TGTGCCAGCAGTAGCGGACAGGGGCGGACTGAAGCTTTCTTT CASSSGQGRTEAFF TRBV27 NA TRBD1 TRBJ1-1
TGTGCCAGCAGTGAGACAGGGGGTACCTACGAGCAGTACTTC CASSETGGTYEQYF TRBV6-1 NA TRBD1 TRBJ2-7
TGTGCCAGCAGCCGTAGCGGGGGGTACAATGAGCAGTTCTTC CASSRSGGYNEQFF TRBV5-5 NA TRBD2 TRBJ2-1
TGTGCCAGCAACCCAGGTGTCACCTACGAGCAGTACTTC CASNPGVTYEQYF TRBV2 NA NA TRBJ2-7
TGTGCCAGTAGTATAGAGCCGATGCGCACTGAAGCTTTCTTT CASSIEPMRTEAFF TRBV19 NA NA TRBJ1-1
TGTGCCAGCACCACAGGGGGCGCGGGTGAAAAACTGTTTTTT CASTTGGAGEKLFF TRBV7-9 NA TRBD1 TRBJ1-4
TGTGCCAGCAGTGAAGCCGCCAGGGGGCAAGGAAAACTGTTTTTT CASSEAARGQGKLFF TRBV6-1 NA TRBD1 TRBJ1-4
TGTGCCTGGAGGGGCAGGGCAGAGACCCAGTACTTC CAWRGRAETQYF TRBV30 NA NA TRBJ2-5
TGTGCCAGCAGCTTGGCCGCGGGGGCCGAGAATGAAAAACTGTTTTTT CASSLAAGAENEKLFF TRBV5-4 NA NA TRBJ1-4
TGCGCCAGCAGCTCCCTAGGGGGGAACACCGGGGAGCTGTTTTTT CASSSLGGNTGELFF TRBV5-1 NA NA TRBJ2-2